These 27 T cell receptor beta chains originate from one sample sequenced in a study of TIL therapy for anti-PD-1-resistant metastatic lung cancer. The libraries were made with immunoSEQ v3. The table came from immunoSEQ multiplex PCR; TCRdb's copy has only in-frame clones and leaves some out. There are some 57,000 clones in the sample; roughly 91% occur only once, and roughly 2.6% lies in the top ten. Time point specified: pre-treatment sample, taken before nivolumab and TIL therapy. The starting material was blood, obtained at baseline. The receptors were sampled from a person between 25 and 79 years old with non-small cell lung cancer.

The chain's CDR3 is CASSLGAVGSGNTIYF. The CDR3 coding sequence is TGTGCCAGCAGCTTGGGGGCGGTTGGCTCTGGAAACACCATATATTTT. The chain joins TRBV5-6 to TRBJ1-3, with D unresolved. This CDR3 has 16 amino acids. Germline loops: CDR1 SGHDT, CDR2 YYEEEE. The V end was cut by 0 bases, the J end by 0 bases, with 10 bases between.

Of note for this clone: Since the CDR3 does not end with the conserved phenylalanine or tryptophan, this likely comes from a read error. No DNA is shown, since the ends of the CDR3 on it are uncertain; the CDR3 is the one TCRdb lists. J is TRBJ1-1 and V is TRBV4-2; the DNA was not used to check the table's D call, TRBD1. Germline values: CDR1 LGHNA, CDR2 YNFKEQ. The CDR3 comprises 14 residues, both ends counted. The CDR3 protein is CASSQVGLQAAPHL.

J is TRBJ1-2 and V is TRBV9; D is unresolved. Trimming pared 4 bases from V and 8 bases from J, leaving 27 bases between. Germline assignment: CDR1 SGDLS and CDR2 YYNGEE. The CDR3 runs to 17 residues. The CDR3 reads CASSSTVAPSRVVGYTF. CDR3 nucleotide sequence: TGTGCCAGCAGCAGCACAGTGGCCCCTTCCCGGGTTGTCGGCTACACCTTC.

This clone was recorded once. The V and J genes are TRBV5-4 and TRBJ1-1; D may be TRBD1 (5 bases). The CDR3 sequence is 12 residues long. Germline CDR1 SGHNT, CDR2 YYREEE (reference sequence). The ends were cut back, 3 bases at V and 7 bases at J, with 10 bases in the middle. In nucleotides, the CDR3 is TGTGCCAGCAGCTGGGGGGATAGTGAAGCTTTCTTT. The encoded protein is CASSWGDSEAFF.

Comments on this clone: The junction and the germline gene differ at one end; a read error may be behind it. The chain couples TRBV2 to TRBJ2-7; 7 nucleotides agree with TRBD1. This CDR3 has 11 amino acids. Looked up from germline, CDR1 is SNHLY and CDR2 is FYNNEI. DNA of the CDR3: TGTGCCAGCAGTGAATGGAAGGACAGGCCTTTC. Translating it yields CASSEWKDRPF.

The rearrangement links TRBV7-7 to TRBJ2-5, with D maybe TRBD2 (6 bases). CDR3 length equals 15 residues. Germline CDR1 SSHAT, CDR2 FNYEAQ (reference sequence). V gave up 4 bases and J gave up 2 bases, with 14 bases separating them. The CDR3 protein is CASSSDYVGQETQYF. DNA for the CDR3: TGTGCCAGCAGCTCGGACTATGTGGGGCAAGAGACCCAGTACTTC.

V gene TRBV30 combines with J gene TRBJ1-3, with 7 bases fitting TRBD1. The CDR3 is made up of 14 amino acids. The germline V gene has CDR1 GTSNPN and CDR2 SVGIG (reference sequence). In DNA, the CDR3 is TGTGCAATAGCCGACAGGGTCTCTGGAAACACCATATATTTT. Translation gives CAIADRVSGNTIYF.

V and J are TRBV3-1 (or the pseudogene TRBV3-2) and TRBJ2-1; no clear D. V was trimmed by 6 bases and J by 8 bases, leaving 11 bases between them. This CDR3 has 12 amino acids. Germline lookup yields CDR1 LGHDT and CDR2 YNNKEL (reference sequence). CDR3 amino acids: CASSLSKDEQFF. The DNA for the CDR3 is TGTGCCAGCAGTCTTTCAAAAGATGAGCAGTTCTTC.

This clone has just one count. This chain links TRBV4-1 with TRBJ2-1, with 7 bases that match TRBD1. Per germline, CDR1 MGHRA and CDR2 YSYEKL. With 2 bases clipped from V and 4 bases from J, the junction kept 11 bases outside the gene matches. The CDR3 has 17 residues. CDR3 residues: CASSQPPGTDPYNEQFF. The CDR3 DNA reads as TGCGCCAGCAGCCAACCGCCCGGGACAGATCCATACAATGAGCAGTTCTTC.

This rearrangement joins TRBV12-3 or TRBV12-4 to TRBJ2-7, with unresolved D. Trimming left V 6 bases short and J 1 base short, with 4 bases between. The CDR3 runs 11 residues. DNA of the CDR3: TGTGCCAGCAGCCCTTCCTACGAGCAGTACTTC. Translated, it gives CASSPSYEQYF.

The V gene is TRBV19, the J gene TRBJ2-7; the D is unclear. This CDR3 comprises 13 residues. The V gene's germline CDR1 is LNHDA and CDR2 SQIVND (reference sequence). Trimming took 0 bases from V and 7 from J, leaving 10 bases between them. The CDR3 bases are TGTGCCAGTAGTATAGAGGGCACTACTGAGCAGTACTTC. It encodes CASSIEGTTEQYF.

This chain connects TRBV28 to TRBJ2-1, with D perhaps being TRBD1 or TRBD2 (7 bases each). CDR3 length: 14 amino acids. From germline, CDR1 is MDHEN and CDR2 SYDVKM. V lost 3 bases to trimming and J lost 7 bases, with 13 bases between them. The CDR3, as DNA: TGTGCCAGCAGTTTGGCAGGGGGGGGAAATGAGCAGTTCTTC. Amino acids: CASSLAGGGNEQFF.

The chain is built from TRBV6-5 and TRBJ2-1; D unclear. Looked up from germline, CDR1 is MNHEY and CDR2 is SVGAGI. The CDR3 is 12 amino acids. Trimming removed 6 bases from V and 5 bases from J, with 8 bases in between. CDR3 sequence: CASRALDNEQFF. The CDR3 coding sequence is TGTGCCAGCAGGGCCCTGGACAATGAGCAGTTCTTC.

V usage is TRBV6-4 and J usage is TRBJ1-2; no firm D call. The V end lost 4 bases, the J end lost 3 bases, and 15 bases lay between the germline ends. The germline CDR1 and CDR2 sequences are MRHNA and SNTAGT. The CDR3 is 15 residues long. CDR3 in amino acids: CASSATESADYGYTF. The CDR3 DNA sequence: TGTGCCAGCAGTGCCACGGAATCCGCGGACTATGGCTACACCTTC.

The gene calls are TRBV24-1 and TRBJ2-7; D not resolved. CDR1 KGHDR and CDR2 SFDVKD come from the germline V gene. The CDR3 length is 16 residues. The V and J ends lost 1 base and 2 bases respectively, with 14 bases between them. CDR3 coding DNA: TGTGCCACCAGTGATTTTAGGTCAGTTGAACCCTACGAGCAGTACTTC. Encoded protein: CATSDFRSVEPYEQYF.

J is TRBJ2-1 and V is TRBV2; D is ambiguous. The germline gives CDR1 SNHLY, CDR2 FYNNEI. The CDR3 spans 16 residues. V was pared by 3 bases and J by 0 bases, with 12 bases between. CDR3 in DNA: TGTGCCAGCAGTGACCCGCCTCCGAGCTCCTACAATGAGCAGTTCTTC. This encodes CASSDPPPSSYNEQFF.

The V call is TRBV4-2, the J call TRBJ1-2; D unclear. Trimming removed 0 bases at V and 7 bases at J, with 12 bases between. The CDR3 has 14 amino acids. Germline V gene lookup returns CDR1 LGHNA and CDR2 YNFKEQ. The DNA for the CDR3 is TGTGCCAGCAGCCAAGATCCAAGGGTCGGTGGCTACACCTTC. Translation: CASSQDPRVGGYTF.

V is TRBV5-1 and J is TRBJ2-7; D remains ambiguous. CDR1 is SGHRS, CDR2 YFSETQ, per germline. This CDR3 has 15 amino acids. The germline V and J ends were trimmed by 1 base and 2 bases, with 13 bases remaining between them. CDR3 nucleotide sequence: TGCGCCAGCAGCTTGATGGGCAGTTTAACCTACGAGCAGTACTTC. Translated: CASSLMGSLTYEQYF.

In its sample, this clone was seen a few times. The chain recombines TRBV9 with TRBJ1-1; TRBD1 is a possible D gene (6 bases). This CDR3 spans 13 amino acids. Germline V gives CDR1 SGDLS, CDR2 YYNGEE. Between the trimmed V and J ends, which lost 7 bases and 5 bases, there was a span of 15 bases. The DNA of the CDR3 is TGTGCCAGCGGACCCTCAGGGGTAACTGAAGCTTTCTTT. It translates to CASGPSGVTEAFF.

There are a few counts of this clone. The V gene is TRBV6-5, the J gene TRBJ1-6; TRBD1 agrees at 8 bases. Losses at the gene ends were 2 bases for V and 10 bases for J; bases not matched to a gene: 7. Germline lookup yields CDR1 MNHEY and CDR2 SVGAGI. The CDR3 is 15 residues long. The CDR3 region is CASSYTGQGGSPLHF. In DNA, the CDR3 is TGTGCCAGCAGTTACACCGGACAGGGCGGCTCACCCCTCCACTTT.

The V and J genes are TRBV7-3 and TRBJ2-3; D unclear. The CDR3 has 12 residues. Germline CDR1 SGHTA, CDR2 FQGTGA. The V and J ends lost 5 bases and 4 bases respectively, with 7 bases between them. The DNA of the CDR3 is TGTGCCAGCAGCAATCAGGCAGATACGCAGTATTTT. It specifies CASSNQADTQYF.

The V and J genes are TRBV28 and TRBJ1-1; D not resolved. The V end was cut by 2 bases, the J end by 3 bases, with 4 bases between. The germline V gene has CDR1 MDHEN and CDR2 SYDVKM. The CDR3 loop spans 12 amino acids. CDR3 nucleotides: TGTGCCAGCAGTTTAGGTCACACTGAAGCTTTCTTT. Translation gives CASSLGHTEAFF.

V usage is TRBV18 and J usage is TRBJ2-7; no clear D gene. Germline loops: CDR1 KGHSH, CDR2 LQKENI. This CDR3 has 16 residues. V lost 2 bases, J lost 4 bases, and 18 bases lay in between. Here the CDR3 reads CASSPFESTVGYEQYF. For the CDR3, the DNA is TGTGCCAGCTCACCATTCGAATCTACAGTCGGGTACGAGCAGTACTTC.

The chain carries TRBV19 and TRBJ1-3, with D perhaps TRBD1 (5 bases). The CDR3 is made up of 16 amino acids. The V gene's germline CDR1 is LNHDA and CDR2 SQIVND (reference sequence). V was clipped by 3 bases and J by 0 bases, with 12 bases between them. This CDR3 reads CASSIVGAYSGNTIYF. CDR3 bases: TGTGCCAGTAGTATCGTCGGGGCATACTCTGGAAACACCATATATTTT. The complete variable domain, with remaining parts taken from reference TRBV19 and TRBJ1-3, reads DGGITQSPKYLFRKEGQNVTLSCEQNLNHDAMYWYRQDPGQGLRLIYYSQIVNDFQKGDIAEGYSVSREKKESFPLTVTSAQKNPTAFYLCASSIVGAYSGNTIYFGEGSWLTVV.

This clone has more than one count but fewer than ten. The gene calls are TRBV7-2 and TRBJ1-1, with D tentatively TRBD1 (6 bases). CDR3 length: 16 amino acids. V was pared by 1 base and J by 0 bases, with 12 bases between. Germline CDR1 and CDR2: SGHTA and FQGNSA. In DNA form, the CDR3 reads TGTGCCAGCAGCTTAGGAGGGGGACGAGTGAACACTGAAGCTTTCTTT. Protein: CASSLGGGRVNTEAFF.

V usage is TRBV5-1 and J usage is TRBJ1-5; 8 nucleotides match TRBD1. V lost 0 bases and J lost 6; bases outside the gene matches: 2. The CDR3 loop spans 14 amino acids. Per germline, CDR1 SGHRS and CDR2 YFSETQ. This CDR3 reads CASSLGTGGQPQHF. CDR3 nucleotides: TGCGCCAGCAGCTTGGGTACAGGGGGTCAGCCCCAGCATTTT.

This clone appeared once. The chain is built from TRBV12-3 or TRBV12-4 and TRBJ1-1, with D unresolved. The CDR3 has 11 amino acids. V was cut by 6 bases and J by 7 bases, with 9 bases left in between. The CDR3 region is CASRDRSEAFF. For the CDR3, the DNA is TGTGCCAGCAGGGACCGCAGTGAAGCTTTCTTT.